Below are 10 T cell receptor beta chains sequenced from a single sample in a study of blood T cells in healthy people across ages. Using a J-beta primer mix together with a sample-barcoded 5' primer, a second PCR was run for about 7 to 12 cycles. TCRdb re-analysed the 5' RACE reads in MiXCR, keeping a single row per CDR3 protein. Of approximately 730,000 distinct CDR3 sequences listed, around 40% are singletons. The material sequenced was blood. These receptors originate from a woman in her fifties or sixties in good health.

The J gene is TRBJ1-6, the V gene TRBV12-3 or TRBV12-4, with D perhaps matching TRBD1 (5 bases). V was cut by 3 bases and J by 7 bases, with 16 bases left in between. The length of the CDR3 is 16 residues. CDR3 nucleotides: TGTGCCAGCAGTTTTGGTAGGGTGACAGAAAATTCACCCCTCCACTTT. Its protein is CASSFGRVTENSPLHF.

A few counts support this clonotype. Just one base apart from a much larger clone, this may be a read error. This chain connects TRBV29-1 to TRBJ2-1; possibly TRBD1 for D (5 bases). With the DNA end fitting TRBJ2-7 better, the J assignment may be wrong. There are 13 residues in the CDR3. Per the germline V gene, CDR1 is SQVTM and CDR2 is ANQGSEA. CDR3 bases: TGCAGCGTTGACAAAGGGGTACCCAATGAGCAGTACTTC. It specifies CSVDKGVPNEQYF.

This clonotype has ten or more counts. V is TRBV20-1 and J is TRBJ2-7; 10 bases map to TRBD1. J was trimmed by 12 bases and V by 4 bases; bases with no gene match: 21. Germline CDR1 is DFQATT and CDR2 is SNEGSKA (reference sequence). The CDR3 extends over 16 amino acids. The CDR3 is CSATSGTGTGARVLYF. The CDR3 DNA follows: TGCAGTGCTACCTCGGGAACCGGGACAGGGGCCCGAGTCTTGTACTTC.

A remark on this clonotype: The conserved phenylalanine or tryptophan is not found at the CDR3 terminus, so this likely reflects a read error. The CDR3 DNA reads as TGTGCCAGCAGCTCCCCCTTACACAATGAGCAGTTCATC. Translated: CASSSPLHNEQFI. The chain couples TRBV7-2 to TRBJ2-1, with unresolved D. The germline CDR1 and CDR2 sequences are SGHTA and FQGNSA. This CDR3 has 13 residues. Trimming removed 4 bases at V and 5 bases at J, with 9 bases between.

The table lists this clonotype with a few counts. J is TRBJ2-5 and V is TRBV20-1; tentative D call: TRBD2 (6 bases). CDR3 size: 13 residues. Looked up from germline, CDR1 is DFQATT and CDR2 is SNEGSKA (reference sequence). Trimming shortened V by 5 bases and J by 7 bases, and 17 bases separated the two germline ends. The DNA of the CDR3 is TGCAGTGCTCGGGTTGACGGGGGAGGGACCCAGTACTTC. Amino acid sequence: CSARVDGGGTQYF.

J is TRBJ2-1 and V is TRBV6-6; 8 bases map to TRBD2. CDR1 is MNHNY, CDR2 SVGAGI, per germline (reference sequence). The CDR3 covers 14 residues. This CDR3 reads CGTQNSGANNEQFF. CDR3 sequence (DNA): TGTGGGACCCAAAATAGCGGGGCCAACAATGAGCAGTTCTTC.

This clonotype was seen a single time. The J gene is TRBJ2-4, the V gene TRBV5-1; 9 positions agree with TRBD2. V gave up 1 base and J gave up 13 bases; unmatched junction bases: 12. The CDR3 loop spans 15 amino acids. Germline V gene data show CDR1 as SGHRS and CDR2 as YFSETQ. CDR3 bases: TGCGCCAGCAGCTTGTCTTTAGCGGGGGAGGGTGAGCAGTACTTC. Translating it yields CASSLSLAGEGEQYF.

The chain has TRBV20-1 and TRBJ2-2; unclear D gene. Germline V gene data show CDR1 as DFQATT and CDR2 as SNEGSKA (reference sequence). The CDR3 covers 12 residues. V shed 0 bases and J shed 2 bases, with 1 base lying between them. CDR3 nucleotides: TGCAGTGCTAGAGAAAACACCGGGGAGCTGTTTTTT. It yields the protein CSARENTGELFF.

This chain joins TRBV20-1 and TRBJ1-1; D unclear. Per the germline V gene, CDR1 is DFQATT and CDR2 is SNEGSKA (reference sequence). V lost 0 bases and J lost 2, with 13 bases in between. The CDR3 spans 15 residues. The CDR3 DNA sequence: TGCAGTGCTAGAGATCCCAGGCAGCCAAACACTGAAGCTTTCTTT. It codes for CSARDPRQPNTEAFF.

This clonotype appeared many times. This chain links TRBV5-6 with TRBJ2-5; D is undetermined. The CDR3 runs 14 residues. Germline CDR1 reads SGHDT; CDR2 reads YYEEEE. Trimming removed 3 bases at V and 4 bases at J, with 13 bases between. This CDR3 is CASSSWTLGETQYF. The CDR3 DNA sequence: TGTGCCAGCAGCTCTTGGACCCTAGGAGAGACCCAGTACTTC.